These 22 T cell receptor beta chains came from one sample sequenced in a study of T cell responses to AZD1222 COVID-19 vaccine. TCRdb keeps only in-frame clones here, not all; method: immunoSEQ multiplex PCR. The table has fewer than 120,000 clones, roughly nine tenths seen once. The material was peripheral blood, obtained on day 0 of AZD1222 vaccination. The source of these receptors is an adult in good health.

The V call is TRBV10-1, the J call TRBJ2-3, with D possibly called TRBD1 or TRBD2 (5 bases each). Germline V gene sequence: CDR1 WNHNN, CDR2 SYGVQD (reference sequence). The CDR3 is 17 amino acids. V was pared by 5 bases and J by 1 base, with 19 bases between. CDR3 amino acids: CASSPWGSSAGTDTQYF. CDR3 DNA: TGCGCCAGCAGTCCCTGGGGGAGTAGCGCCGGCACAGATACGCAGTATTTT.

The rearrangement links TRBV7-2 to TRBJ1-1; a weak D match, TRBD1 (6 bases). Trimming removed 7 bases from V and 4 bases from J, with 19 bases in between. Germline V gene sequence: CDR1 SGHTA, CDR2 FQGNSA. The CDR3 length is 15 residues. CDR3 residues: CASKGSGQHFTEAFF. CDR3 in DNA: TGTGCCAGCAAAGGATCCGGACAGCATTTCACTGAAGCTTTCTTT.

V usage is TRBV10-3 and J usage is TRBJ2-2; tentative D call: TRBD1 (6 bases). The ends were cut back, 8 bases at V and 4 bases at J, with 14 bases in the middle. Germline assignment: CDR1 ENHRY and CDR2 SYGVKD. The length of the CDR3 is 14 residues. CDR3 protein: CAIGLQGSTGELFF. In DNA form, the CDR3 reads TGTGCCATCGGGTTACAGGGATCCACCGGGGAGCTGTTTTTT.

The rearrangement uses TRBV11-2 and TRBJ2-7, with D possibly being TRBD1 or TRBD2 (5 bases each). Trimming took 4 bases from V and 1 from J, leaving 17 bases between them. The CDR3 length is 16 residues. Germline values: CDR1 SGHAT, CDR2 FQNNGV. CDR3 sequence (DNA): TGTGCCAGCAGCTCTATCCAAGGGACGGAGTCCTACGAGCAGTACTTC. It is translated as CASSSIQGTESYEQYF.

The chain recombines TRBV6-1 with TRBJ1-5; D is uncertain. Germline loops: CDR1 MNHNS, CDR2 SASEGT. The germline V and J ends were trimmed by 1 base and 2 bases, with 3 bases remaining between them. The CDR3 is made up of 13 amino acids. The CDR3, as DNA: TGTGCCAGCAGTGAAGATGGCAATCAGCCCCAGCATTTT. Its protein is CASSEDGNQPQHF.

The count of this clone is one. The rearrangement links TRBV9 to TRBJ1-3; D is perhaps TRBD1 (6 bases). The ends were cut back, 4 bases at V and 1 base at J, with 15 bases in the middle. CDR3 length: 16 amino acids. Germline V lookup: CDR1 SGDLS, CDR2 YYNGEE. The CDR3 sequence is CASSTFWGASGNTIYF. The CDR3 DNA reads TGTGCCAGCAGCACCTTTTGGGGGGCATCTGGAAACACCATATATTTT.

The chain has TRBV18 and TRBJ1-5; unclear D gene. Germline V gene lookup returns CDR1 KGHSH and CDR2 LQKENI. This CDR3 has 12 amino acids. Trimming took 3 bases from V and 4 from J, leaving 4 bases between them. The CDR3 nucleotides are TGTGCCAGCTCACCCCCTAATCAGCCCCAGCATTTT. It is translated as CASSPPNQPQHF.

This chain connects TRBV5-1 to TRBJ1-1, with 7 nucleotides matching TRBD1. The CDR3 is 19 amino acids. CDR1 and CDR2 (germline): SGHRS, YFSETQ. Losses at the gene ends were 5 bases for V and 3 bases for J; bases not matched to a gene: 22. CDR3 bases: TGCGCCAGCAGAAGACAACCGGCCACGGGGGGGCAGGGGGACACTGAAGCTTTCTTT. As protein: CASRRQPATGGQGDTEAFF.

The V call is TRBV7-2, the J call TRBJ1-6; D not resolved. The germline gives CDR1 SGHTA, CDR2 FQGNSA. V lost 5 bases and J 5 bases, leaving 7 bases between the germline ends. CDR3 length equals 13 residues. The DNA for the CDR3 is TGTGCCAGCAGCATCGAGAATAATTCACCCCTCCACTTT. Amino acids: CASSIENNSPLHF. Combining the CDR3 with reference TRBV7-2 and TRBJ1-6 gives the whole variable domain GAGVSQSPSNKVTEKGKDVELRCDPISGHTALYWYRQSLGQGLEFLIYFQGNSAPDKSGLPSDRFSAERTGGSVSTLTIQRTQQEDSAVYLCASSIENNSPLHFGNGTRLTVT.

The CDR3 DNA sequence: TGTGCCAGCAGCGATCCGGGACAGGGGACCCACGAGCAGTACTTC. It specifies CASSDPGQGTHEQYF. The V call is TRBV14, the J call TRBJ2-7, with 10 bases fitting TRBD1. The CDR3 covers 15 residues. Germline loops: CDR1 SGHDN, CDR2 FVKESK. V lost 5 bases to trimming and J lost 5 bases; unmatched junction nucleotides: 9. The full variable domain, completed using reference TRBV14 and TRBJ2-7, is EAGVTQFPSHSVIEKGQTVTLRCDPISGHDNLYWYRRVMGKEIKFLLHFVKESKQDESGMPNNRFLAERTGGTYSTLKVQPAELEDSGVYFCASSDPGQGTHEQYFGPGTRLTVT.

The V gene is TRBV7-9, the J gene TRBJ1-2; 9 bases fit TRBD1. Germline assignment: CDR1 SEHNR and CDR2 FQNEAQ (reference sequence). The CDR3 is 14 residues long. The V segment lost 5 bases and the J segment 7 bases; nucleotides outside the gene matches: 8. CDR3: CASSHNTGGSGYTF. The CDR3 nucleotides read TGTGCCAGCAGCCATAATACAGGGGGCAGTGGCTACACCTTC.

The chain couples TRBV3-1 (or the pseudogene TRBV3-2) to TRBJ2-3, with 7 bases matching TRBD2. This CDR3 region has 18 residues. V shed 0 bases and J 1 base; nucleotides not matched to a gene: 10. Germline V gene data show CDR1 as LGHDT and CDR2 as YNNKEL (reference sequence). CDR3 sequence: CASSQESLSGDGTDTQYF. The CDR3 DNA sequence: TGTGCCAGCAGCCAAGAATCGTTAAGCGGGGATGGCACAGATACGCAGTATTTT.

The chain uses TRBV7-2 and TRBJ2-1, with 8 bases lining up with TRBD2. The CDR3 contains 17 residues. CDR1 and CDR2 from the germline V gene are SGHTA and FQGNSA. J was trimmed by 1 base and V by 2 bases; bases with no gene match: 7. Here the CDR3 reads CASSLSGGPTSYNEQFF. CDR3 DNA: TGTGCCAGCAGCTTAAGCGGGGGTCCTACTTCCTACAATGAGCAGTTCTTC.

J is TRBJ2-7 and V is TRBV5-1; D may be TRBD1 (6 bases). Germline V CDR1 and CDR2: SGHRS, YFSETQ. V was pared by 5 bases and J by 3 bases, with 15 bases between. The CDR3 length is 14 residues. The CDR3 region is CASRVGTPNYEQYF. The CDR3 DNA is TGCGCCAGCAGGGTTGGGACACCAAACTACGAGCAGTACTTC. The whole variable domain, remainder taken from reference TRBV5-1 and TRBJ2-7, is KAGVTQTPRYLIKTRGQQVTLSCSPISGHRSVSWYQQTPGQGLQFLFEYFSETQRNKGNFPGRFSGRQFSNSRSEMNVSTLELGDSALYLCASRVGTPNYEQYFGPGTRLTVT.

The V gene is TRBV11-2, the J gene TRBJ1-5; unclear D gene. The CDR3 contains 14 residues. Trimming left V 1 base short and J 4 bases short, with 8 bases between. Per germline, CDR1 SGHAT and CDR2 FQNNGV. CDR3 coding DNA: TGTGCCAGCAGCTTAGGAGGCTCAAATCAGCCCCAGCATTTT. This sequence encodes CASSLGGSNQPQHF.

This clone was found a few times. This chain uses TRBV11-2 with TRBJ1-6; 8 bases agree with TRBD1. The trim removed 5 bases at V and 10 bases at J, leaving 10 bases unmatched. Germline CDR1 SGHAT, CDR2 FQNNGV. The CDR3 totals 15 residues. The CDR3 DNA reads TGTGCCAGCAGCGAGAGGACAGGGTATGGATCACCCCTCCACTTT. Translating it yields CASSERTGYGSPLHF.

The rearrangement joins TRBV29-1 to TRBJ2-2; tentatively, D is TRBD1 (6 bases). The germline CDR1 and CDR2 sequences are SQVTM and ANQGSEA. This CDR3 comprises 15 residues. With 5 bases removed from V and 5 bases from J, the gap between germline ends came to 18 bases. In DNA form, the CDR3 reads TGCAGCGTTCGGTGGGCAGGGGTATCAACCGGGGAGCTGTTTTTT. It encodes CSVRWAGVSTGELFF.

The CDR3 DNA sequence: TGTGCCAGCAGCTCCCTAAGGAGTACAACTAATGAAAAACTGTTTTTT. Its translation: CASSSLRSTTNEKLFF. The J gene is TRBJ1-4, the V gene TRBV11-2; D is unresolved. The germline V gene encodes CDR1 SGHAT and CDR2 FQNNGV. This CDR3 comprises 16 residues. V lost 4 bases, J lost 0 bases, and 12 bases lay in between.

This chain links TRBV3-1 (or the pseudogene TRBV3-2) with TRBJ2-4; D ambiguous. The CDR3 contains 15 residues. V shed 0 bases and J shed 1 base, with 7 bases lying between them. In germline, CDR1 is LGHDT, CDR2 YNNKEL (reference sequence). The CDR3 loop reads CASSQEGPAKNIQYF. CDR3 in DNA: TGTGCCAGCAGCCAAGAGGGCCCGGCCAAAAACATTCAGTACTTC.

CDR3: CASSLSGQGAHSTQYF. The DNA of the CDR3 is TGTGCCAGCAGTTTATCTGGACAGGGGGCGCATAGTACGCAGTATTTT. The chain joins TRBV27 to TRBJ2-3; TRBD1 matches 11 bases. Looked up from germline, CDR1 is MNHEY and CDR2 is SMNVEV (reference sequence). V trimming: 0 bases; J trimming: 8 bases; junction bases outside the gene matches: 7. The CDR3 sequence is 16 residues long.

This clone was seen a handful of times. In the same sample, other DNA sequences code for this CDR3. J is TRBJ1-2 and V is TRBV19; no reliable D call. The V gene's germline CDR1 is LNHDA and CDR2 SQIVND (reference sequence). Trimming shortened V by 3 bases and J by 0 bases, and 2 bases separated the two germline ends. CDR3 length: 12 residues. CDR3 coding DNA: TGTGCCAGTAGTATCTCTAACTATGGCTACACCTTC. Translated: CASSISNYGYTF. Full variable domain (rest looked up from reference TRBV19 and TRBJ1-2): DGGITQSPKYLFRKEGQNVTLSCEQNLNHDAMYWYRQDPGQGLRLIYYSQIVNDFQKGDIAEGYSVSREKKESFPLTVTSAQKNPTAFYLCASSISNYGYTFGSGTRLTVV.

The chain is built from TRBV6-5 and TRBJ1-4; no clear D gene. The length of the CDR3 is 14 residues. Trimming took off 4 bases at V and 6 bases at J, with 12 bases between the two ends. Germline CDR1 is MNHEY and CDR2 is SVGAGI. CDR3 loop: CASSSGPGDEKLFF. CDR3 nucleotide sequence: TGTGCCAGCAGTTCCGGGCCTGGGGATGAAAAACTGTTTTTT.